This TCR beta chain was found in a study of identical twins. Study observations and caveats: Out-of-frame alpha sequences that twins shared showed excess low generation probability.

A note on this clonotype: Its antigen is unidentified.

Addition of a universal primer site occurred through template switching, and cDNA carried unique molecular identifiers. TCRdb re-called the 5' RACE reads through MiXCR, storing one row per CDR3 protein. There are about 340,000 distinct CDR3 sequences in the sample; 9% to 15% occur only once, and around 6.9% lies in the top ten. Germline CDR1 is ENHRY and CDR2 is SYGVKD. This CDR3 has 15 amino acids. Trimming pared 2 bases from V and 4 bases from J, leaving 11 bases between. These records were also assigned to another study, of yellow fever vaccine responses in identical twins.

This chain uses TRBV10-3 with TRBJ2-2, with D maybe TRBD1 (6 bases). Sequences were obtained from CD8+ T cells sorted from blood. This TCR came from a woman younger than 35 in good health. CDR3 bases: TGTGCCATCAGTGAGGGGCAGGGGATCACCGGGGAGCTGTTTTTT. Its translation: CAISEGQGITGELFF.